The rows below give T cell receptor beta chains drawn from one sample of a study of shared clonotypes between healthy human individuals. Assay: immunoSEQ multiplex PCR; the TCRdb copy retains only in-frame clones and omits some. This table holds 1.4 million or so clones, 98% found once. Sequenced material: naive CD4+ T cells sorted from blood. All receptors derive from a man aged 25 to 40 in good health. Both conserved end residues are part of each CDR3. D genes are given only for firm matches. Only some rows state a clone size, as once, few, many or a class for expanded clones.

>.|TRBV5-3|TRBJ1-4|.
CARSLLRQKLFF
TGTGCCAGAAGCTTGTTAAGACAGAAACTGTTTTTT
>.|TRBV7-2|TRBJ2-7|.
CASSLGNLVGSPGEQYF
TGTGCCAGCAGCTTAGGAAATCTCGTCGGGAGTCCGGGCGAGCAGTACTTC
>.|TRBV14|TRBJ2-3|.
CASSQEGGQPTDTQYF
TGTGCCAGCAGCCAAGAGGGGGGACAGCCCACAGATACGCAGTATTTT
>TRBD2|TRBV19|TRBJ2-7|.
CASIGGSAYEQYF
TGTGCCAGTATCGGGGGGTCAGCCTACGAGCAGTACTTC
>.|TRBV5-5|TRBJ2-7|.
CASNIAGTYEQYF
TGTGCCAGCAACATCGCCGGGACCTACGAGCAGTACTTC
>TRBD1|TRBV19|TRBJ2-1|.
CASSMAGTGAASYNEQFF
TGTGCCAGTAGTATGGCAGGGACAGGGGCAGCCTCCTACAATGAGCAGTTCTTC
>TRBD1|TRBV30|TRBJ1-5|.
CAWSLGTVSNQPQHF
TGTGCCTGGAGTCTAGGGACAGTTTCAAATCAGCCCCAGCATTTT
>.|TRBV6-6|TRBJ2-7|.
CASSPGPTFEQYF
TGTGCCAGCAGCCCGGGACCTACTTTCGAGCAGTACTTC
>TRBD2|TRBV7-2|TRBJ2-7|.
CAIQTSGRAYEQYF
TGTGCCATCCAGACTAGCGGGAGGGCCTACGAGCAGTACTTC
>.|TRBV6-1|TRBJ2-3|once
CASSEAWDTQYF
TGTGCCAGCAGTGAAGCTTGGGATACGCAGTATTTT
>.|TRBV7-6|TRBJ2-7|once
CASSLAGVPGYEQYF
TGTGCCAGCAGCTTGGCAGGGGTCCCAGGATACGAGCAGTACTTC
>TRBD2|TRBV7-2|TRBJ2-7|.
CASSPPGLAYEQYF
TGTGCCAGCAGCCCACCCGGACTAGCCTACGAGCAGTACTTC
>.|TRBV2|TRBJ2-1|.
CASRAGDYNEQFF
TGTGCCAGCAGGGCCGGAGACTACAATGAGCAGTTCTTC
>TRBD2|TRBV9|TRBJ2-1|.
CASSVASGSDEQFF
TGTGCCAGCAGCGTAGCTAGCGGGAGCGATGAGCAGTTCTTC
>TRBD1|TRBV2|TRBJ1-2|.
CASSERQGNYGYTF
TGTGCCAGCAGTGAAAGACAGGGGAACTATGGCTACACCTTC
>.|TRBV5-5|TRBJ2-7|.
CASSQGLTMTYEQYF
TGTGCCAGCAGCCAGGGACTGACGATGACCTACGAGCAGTACTTC
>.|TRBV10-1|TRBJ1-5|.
CASTPECSNQPQHF
TGCGCCAGCACCCCGGAATGTAGCAATCAGCCCCAGCATTTT
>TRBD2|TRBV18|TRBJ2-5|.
CASSLLAEQETQYF
TGTGCCAGCTCACTCCTAGCGGAACAAGAGACCCAGTACTTC
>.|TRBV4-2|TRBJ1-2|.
CASSQDRQGSYGYTF
TGTGCCAGCAGCCAAGATAGGCAGGGAAGCTATGGCTACACCTTC
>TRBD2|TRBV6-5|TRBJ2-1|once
CATMGWEGTYNEQFF
TGTGCCACCATGGGGTGGGAGGGAACCTACAATGAGCAGTTCTTC
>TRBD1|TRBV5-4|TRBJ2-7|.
CASSLQGAAYEQYF
TGTGCCAGCAGCTTACAGGGGGCTGCCTACGAGCAGTACTTC
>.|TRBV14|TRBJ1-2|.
CASSQIGGRTNYGYTF
TGTGCCAGCAGCCAGATTGGGGGGCGCACTAACTATGGCTACACCTTC
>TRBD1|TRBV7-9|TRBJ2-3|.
CASGFGTASTDTQYF
TGTGCCAGCGGGTTTGGGACAGCAAGCACAGATACGCAGTATTTT
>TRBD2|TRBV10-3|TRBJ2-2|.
CATRGLAGAFTGELFF
TGTGCCACTCGAGGGCTAGCGGGAGCCTTCACCGGGGAGCTGTTTTTT
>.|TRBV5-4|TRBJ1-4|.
CASSLVGGPNEKLFF
TGTGCCAGCAGCTTGGTTGGGGGCCCGAATGAAAAACTGTTTTTT
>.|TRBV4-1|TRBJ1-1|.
CASSQERLSGESFF
TGCGCCAGCAGCCAAGAGAGGTTGTCAGGTGAATCTTTCTTT
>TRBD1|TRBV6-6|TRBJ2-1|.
CASSSTGGNNEQFF
TGTGCCAGCAGTAGTACAGGGGGGAACAATGAGCAGTTCTTC
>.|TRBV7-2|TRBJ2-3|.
CASSLAGRTITDTQYF
TGTGCCAGCAGCTTAGCGGGAAGGACTATCACAGATACGCAGTATTTT
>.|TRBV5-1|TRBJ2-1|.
CASGGFPENEQFF
TGCGCCAGCGGGGGGTTTCCGGAGAATGAGCAGTTCTTC
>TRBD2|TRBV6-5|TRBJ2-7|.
CASSYRGLADSYEQYF
TGTGCCAGCAGTTACCGCGGACTAGCGGATTCCTACGAGCAGTACTTC
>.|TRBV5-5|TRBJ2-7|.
CASSLAPQGHEQYF
TGTGCCAGCAGCTTGGCCCCGCAGGGCCACGAGCAGTACTTC
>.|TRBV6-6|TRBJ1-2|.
CASSLHLYGYTF
TGTGCCAGCAGCCTACATCTCTATGGCTACACCTTC
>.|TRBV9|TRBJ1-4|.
CASSKDRGEKLFF
TGTGCCAGCAGCAAAGACCGGGGTGAAAAACTGTTTTTT
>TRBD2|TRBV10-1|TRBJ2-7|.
CASSDIQREGGQYF
TGCGCCAGCAGTGATATCCAGCGGGAAGGCGGGCAGTACTTC
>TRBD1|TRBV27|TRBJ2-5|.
CASSSPLRQGAGETQYF
TGTGCCAGCAGTTCACCTCTGAGACAGGGGGCAGGAGAGACCCAGTACTTC
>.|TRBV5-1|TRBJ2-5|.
CASSYGKETQYF
TGCGCCAGCAGCTACGGAAAAGAGACCCAGTACTTC
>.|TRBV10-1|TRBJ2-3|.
CASSGGLTHTDTQYF
TGCGCCAGCAGTGGAGGACTTACGCACACAGATACGCAGTATTTT
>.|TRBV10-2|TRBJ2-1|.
CASRELVSAYNEQFF
TGCGCCAGCAGGGAACTAGTCTCCGCTTACAATGAGCAGTTCTTC
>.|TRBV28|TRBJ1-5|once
CASTPLQGRSSNQPQHF
TGTGCCAGCACCCCCCTTCAGGGGCGATCCAGCAATCAGCCCCAGCATTTT
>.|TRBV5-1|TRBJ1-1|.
CASSLQGTGTNTEAFF
TGCGCCAGCAGCTTGCAGGGGACGGGAACGAACACTGAAGCTTTCTTT
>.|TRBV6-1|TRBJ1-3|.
CASSEAGQASGNTIYF
TGTGCCAGCAGTGAAGCGGGGCAAGCCTCTGGAAACACCATATATTTT
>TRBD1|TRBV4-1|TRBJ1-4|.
CASSREGQGEKLFF
TGCGCCAGCAGCCGCGAAGGACAGGGGGAAAAACTGTTTTTT
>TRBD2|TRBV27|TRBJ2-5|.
CASSSSGRETQYF
TGTGCCAGCAGTTCTAGCGGGCGAGAGACCCAGTACTTC
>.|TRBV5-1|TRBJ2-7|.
CASSLDREGHEQYF
TGCGCCAGCAGCTTGGACAGGGAAGGCCACGAGCAGTACTTC
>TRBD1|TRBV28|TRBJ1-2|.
CASRTGQDTYGYTF
TGTGCCAGCAGGACAGGGCAGGACACTTATGGCTACACCTTC
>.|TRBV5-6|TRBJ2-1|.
CASSLYRSSLYNEQFF
TGTGCCAGCAGCTTGTACAGGTCGAGCCTCTACAATGAGCAGTTCTTC
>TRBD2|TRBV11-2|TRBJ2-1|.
CASRPIAGSSYNEQFF
TGTGCCAGCAGACCTATAGCGGGGAGCTCCTACAATGAGCAGTTCTTC
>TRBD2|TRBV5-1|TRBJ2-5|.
CASSLGTSGNQETQYF
TGCGCCAGCAGCTTGGGGACTAGCGGGAACCAAGAGACCCAGTACTTC
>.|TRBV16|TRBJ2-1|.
CASTVGSYNEQFF
TGTGCCAGCACGGTCGGCTCCTACAATGAGCAGTTCTTC
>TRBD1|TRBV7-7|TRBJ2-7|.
CASSLGQGAYEQYF
TGTGCTAGCAGCTTAGGACAGGGGGCCTACGAGCAGTACTTC
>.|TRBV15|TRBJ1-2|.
CATSGLQGFYGYTF
TGTGCCACCAGCGGATTACAGGGTTTCTATGGCTACACCTTC
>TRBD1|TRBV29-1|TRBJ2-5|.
CSVGQGAGETQYF
TGCAGCGTTGGACAGGGGGCTGGGGAGACCCAGTACTTC
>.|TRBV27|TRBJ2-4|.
CASSLERGNIQYF
TGTGCCAGCAGTTTAGAACGGGGAAACATTCAGTACTTC